This T cell receptor (beta chain) was sequenced during a study of T cell changes during pregnancy in multiple sclerosis. Germline assignment: CDR1 MNHEY and CDR2 SVGAGI. CDR3 length: 13 residues. V shed 10 bases and J shed 1 base, with 13 bases lying between them. Using immunoSEQ multiplex PCR, the repertoire was profiled, and TCRdb retains in-frame clones only, with some absent. The sample contains about 93,000 clones, 75% to 95% of which appear only once. V is TRBV6-5 and J is TRBJ2-5; D not resolved. The sequencing used peripheral blood, collected after pregnancy. This TCR derives from a female donor in good health, enrolled as a control in a pregnancy study. CDR3 protein: CAKNWCVQETQYF. The CDR3 nucleotides read TGTGCCAAAAACTGGTGCGTCCAAGAGACCCAGTACTTC.